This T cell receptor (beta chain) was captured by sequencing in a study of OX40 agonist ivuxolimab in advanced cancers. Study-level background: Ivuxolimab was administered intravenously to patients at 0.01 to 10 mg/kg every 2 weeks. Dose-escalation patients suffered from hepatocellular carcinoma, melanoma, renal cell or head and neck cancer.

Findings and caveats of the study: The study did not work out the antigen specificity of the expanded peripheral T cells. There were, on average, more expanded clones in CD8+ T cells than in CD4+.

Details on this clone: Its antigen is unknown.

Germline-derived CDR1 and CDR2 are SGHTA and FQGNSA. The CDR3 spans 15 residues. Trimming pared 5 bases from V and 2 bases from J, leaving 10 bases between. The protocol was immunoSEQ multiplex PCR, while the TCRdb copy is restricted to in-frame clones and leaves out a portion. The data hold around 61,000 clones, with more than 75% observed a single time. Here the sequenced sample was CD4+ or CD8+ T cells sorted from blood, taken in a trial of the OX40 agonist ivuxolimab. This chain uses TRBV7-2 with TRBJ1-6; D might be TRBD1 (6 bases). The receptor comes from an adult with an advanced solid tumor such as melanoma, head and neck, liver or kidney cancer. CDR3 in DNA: TGTGCCAGCAGCCGGGGGCGGACCTATAATTCACCCCTCCACTTT. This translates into CASSRGRTYNSPLHF.